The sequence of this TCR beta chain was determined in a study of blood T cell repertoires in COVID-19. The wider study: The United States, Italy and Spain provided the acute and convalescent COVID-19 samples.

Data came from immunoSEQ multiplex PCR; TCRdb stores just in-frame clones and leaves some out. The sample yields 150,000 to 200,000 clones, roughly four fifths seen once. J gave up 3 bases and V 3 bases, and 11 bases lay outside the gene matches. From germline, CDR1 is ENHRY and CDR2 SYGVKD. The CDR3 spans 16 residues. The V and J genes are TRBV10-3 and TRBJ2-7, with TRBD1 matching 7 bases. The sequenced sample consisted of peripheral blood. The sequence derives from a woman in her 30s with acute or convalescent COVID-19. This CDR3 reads CAISEKLETGNYEQYF. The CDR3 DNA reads TGTGCCATCAGTGAAAAATTAGAGACAGGGAACTACGAGCAGTACTTC.